The rows below give T cell receptor beta chains drawn from one sample of a study of cytomegalovirus exposure and HLA in healthy donors. Only in-frame clones appear in the TCRdb table, and some are missing; sequencing was by immunoSEQ multiplex PCR. The profile shows approximately 140,000 clones, roughly 80% of them singletons. Sequences were obtained from PBMCs. Receptors were obtained from a man in his forties in good health and CMV-seropositive. CDR3s include the opening cysteine and the closing phenylalanine or tryptophan. Fields, in order: V gene, J gene, clone size, D gene, CDR3 protein, CDR3 DNA. A D gene is named only where the DNA matches it firmly. Size is omitted from some rows. Given values are once, few, many or a class for expanded clones.

V gene: TRBV7-6; J gene: TRBJ1-1; clone size: -; D gene: -; CDR3 protein: CASSFTIYTEAFF; CDR3 DNA: TGTGCCAGCAGTTTCACTATCTACACTGAAGCTTTCTTT
V gene: TRBV9; J gene: TRBJ2-1; clone size: -; D gene: TRBD1; CDR3 protein: CASSAWDRGEQFF; CDR3 DNA: TGTGCCAGCAGCGCTTGGGACAGGGGCGAGCAGTTCTTC
V gene: TRBV18; J gene: TRBJ1-1; clone size: once; D gene: -; CDR3 protein: CASSESANTEAFF; CDR3 DNA: TGTGCCAGCTCAGAGTCCGCGAACACTGAAGCTTTCTTT
V gene: TRBV19; J gene: TRBJ1-1; clone size: -; D gene: -; CDR3 protein: CASSIDLRQVEAFF; CDR3 DNA: TGTGCCAGTAGTATAGATCTCCGACAGGTGGAAGCTTTCTTT
V gene: TRBV10-3; J gene: TRBJ2-3; clone size: -; D gene: TRBD2; CDR3 protein: CAISESMTSGSFADTQYF; CDR3 DNA: TGTGCCATCAGTGAGTCGATGACTAGCGGGAGCTTTGCAGATACGCAGTATTTT
V gene: TRBV28; J gene: TRBJ2-1; clone size: -; D gene: TRBD2; CDR3 protein: CASSFWPSGNNEQFF; CDR3 DNA: TGTGCCAGCAGTTTTTGGCCTAGCGGGAACAATGAGCAGTTCTTC
V gene: TRBV21-1; J gene: TRBJ2-7; clone size: -; D gene: -; CDR3 protein: CASSPGQTHYEQYF; CDR3 DNA: TGTGCCAGCAGTCCGGGACAGACACACTACGAGCAGTACTTC
V gene: TRBV7-9; J gene: TRBJ1-1; clone size: -; D gene: -; CDR3 protein: CASSQTVNTEAFF; CDR3 DNA: TGTGCCAGCAGCCAGACAGTCAACACTGAAGCTTTCTTT
V gene: TRBV29-1; J gene: TRBJ1-1; clone size: few; D gene: TRBD1; CDR3 protein: CSASTGGHDTEAFF; CDR3 DNA: TGCAGCGCGTCGACAGGGGGCCATGACACTGAAGCTTTCTTT
V gene: TRBV11-2; J gene: TRBJ2-7; clone size: -; D gene: TRBD1; CDR3 protein: CASRSGTGWEQYF; CDR3 DNA: TGTGCCAGCAGATCCGGGACAGGGTGGGAGCAGTACTTC
V gene: TRBV15; J gene: TRBJ2-1; clone size: -; D gene: TRBD2; CDR3 protein: CATSRDRGLAGVLSEQFF; CDR3 DNA: TGTGCCACCAGCAGAGATAGGGGACTAGCGGGAGTATTAAGTGAGCAGTTCTTC
V gene: TRBV11-2; J gene: TRBJ1-4; clone size: once; D gene: TRBD1; CDR3 protein: CASALGTGEKLFF; CDR3 DNA: TGTGCCAGCGCCCTGGGGACAGGGGAAAAACTGTTTTTT
V gene: TRBV6-1; J gene: TRBJ1-5; clone size: -; D gene: TRBD1; CDR3 protein: CASSDLQGAQPQHF; CDR3 DNA: TGTGCCAGCAGTGATCTACAGGGGGCTCAGCCCCAGCATTTT
V gene: TRBV2; J gene: TRBJ2-5; clone size: -; D gene: -; CDR3 protein: CASNEGLRQETQYF; CDR3 DNA: TGTGCCAGCAATGAGGGCCTACGTCAAGAGACCCAGTACTTC
V gene: TRBV11-1; J gene: TRBJ2-5; clone size: -; D gene: -; CDR3 protein: CASSLVGGQETQYF; CDR3 DNA: TGTGCCAGCAGCTTAGTAGGCGGGCAAGAGACCCAGTACTTC
V gene: TRBV19; J gene: TRBJ1-5; clone size: -; D gene: -; CDR3 protein: CASSIYSVSNQPQHF; CDR3 DNA: TGTGCCAGTAGTATATATTCCGTTAGCAATCAGCCCCAGCATTTT
V gene: TRBV5-6; J gene: TRBJ2-5; clone size: few; D gene: -; CDR3 protein: CASSLAEETQYF; CDR3 DNA: TGTGCCAGCAGCTTGGCGGAGGAGACCCAGTACTTC
V gene: TRBV7-9; J gene: TRBJ2-5; clone size: -; D gene: TRBD1; CDR3 protein: CASSFGQGEETQYF; CDR3 DNA: TGTGCCAGCAGCTTCGGACAGGGAGAAGAGACCCAGTACTTC
V gene: TRBV28; J gene: TRBJ2-3; clone size: -; D gene: TRBD2; CDR3 protein: CASSLTGSGRQDTQYF; CDR3 DNA: TGTGCCAGCAGTTTGACGGGGAGCGGGAGACAAGATACGCAGTATTTT
V gene: TRBV28; J gene: TRBJ2-5; clone size: few; D gene: TRBD2; CDR3 protein: CASSPAGVGETQYF; CDR3 DNA: TGTGCCAGCAGCCCTGCGGGGGTGGGGGAGACCCAGTACTTC
V gene: TRBV2; J gene: TRBJ1-1; clone size: once; D gene: -; CDR3 protein: CASVMNTEAFF; CDR3 DNA: TGTGCCAGCGTTATGAACACTGAAGCTTTCTTT
V gene: TRBV4-3; J gene: TRBJ2-1; clone size: -; D gene: TRBD2; CDR3 protein: CASSQDGGLLTSGSMLF; CDR3 DNA: TGCGCCAGCAGCCAAGATGGGGGATTATTGACTAGCGGGAGTATGCTCTTC
V gene: TRBV19; J gene: TRBJ2-1; clone size: -; D gene: TRBD2; CDR3 protein: CASRKLAGGPKEQFF; CDR3 DNA: TGTGCCAGTAGGAAACTAGCGGGAGGGCCTAAGGAGCAGTTCTTC
V gene: TRBV5-6; J gene: TRBJ2-5; clone size: few; D gene: TRBD1; CDR3 protein: CASSRGTEETQYF; CDR3 DNA: TGTGCCAGCAGCCGAGGGACAGAAGAGACCCAGTACTTC
V gene: TRBV5-6; J gene: TRBJ2-5; clone size: -; D gene: TRBD2; CDR3 protein: CASSPGLAGETQYF; CDR3 DNA: TGTGCCAGCAGCCCCGGACTAGCCGGAGAGACCCAGTACTTC
V gene: TRBV6-5; J gene: TRBJ2-4; clone size: -; D gene: TRBD2; CDR3 protein: CASSETSRNIQYF; CDR3 DNA: TGTGCCAGCAGTGAGACTAGCAGAAACATTCAGTACTTC
V gene: TRBV14; J gene: TRBJ2-3; clone size: once; D gene: TRBD1; CDR3 protein: CASSHSDRVRDTQYF; CDR3 DNA: TGTGCCAGCAGCCATTCGGACAGGGTGCGAGATACGCAGTATTTT
V gene: TRBV6-1; J gene: TRBJ1-2; clone size: -; D gene: TRBD1; CDR3 protein: CASSTGQGGYGYTF; CDR3 DNA: TGTGCCAGCAGCACCGGACAGGGGGGCTATGGCTACACCTTC
V gene: TRBV25-1; J gene: TRBJ2-1; clone size: -; D gene: -; CDR3 protein: CASSELGGGTMTEQFF; CDR3 DNA: TGTGCCAGCAGTGAATTGGGGGGAGGTACAATGACTGAGCAGTTCTTC
V gene: TRBV27; J gene: TRBJ2-6; clone size: -; D gene: -; CDR3 protein: CASKSHSLNSGANVLTF; CDR3 DNA: TGTGCCAGCAAGTCCCACAGCCTCAACTCTGGGGCCAACGTCCTGACTTTC
V gene: TRBV4-3; J gene: TRBJ1-2; clone size: once; D gene: TRBD1; CDR3 protein: CASSPGTGARYGYTF; CDR3 DNA: TGCGCCAGCAGCCCGGGGACAGGGGCTCGCTATGGCTACACCTTC
V gene: TRBV18; J gene: TRBJ2-4; clone size: -; D gene: TRBD1; CDR3 protein: CASSPGTEAFYHSDIQYF; CDR3 DNA: TGTGCCAGCTCACCAGGGACAGAAGCGTTCTATCATTCGGACATTCAGTACTTC
V gene: TRBV19; J gene: TRBJ1-1; clone size: -; D gene: TRBD1; CDR3 protein: CASSAQGEGEAFF; CDR3 DNA: TGTGCCAGTAGCGCGCAGGGGGAAGGTGAAGCTTTCTTT
V gene: TRBV2; J gene: TRBJ1-4; clone size: -; D gene: -; CDR3 protein: CASKGAVNEKLFF; CDR3 DNA: TGTGCCAGCAAAGGAGCAGTTAATGAAAAACTGTTTTTT
V gene: TRBV5-4; J gene: TRBJ2-7; clone size: -; D gene: TRBD1; CDR3 protein: CASSSTGGRYEQYF; CDR3 DNA: TGTGCCAGCAGCTCAACAGGGGGCCGCTACGAGCAGTACTTC
V gene: TRBV6-5; J gene: TRBJ2-7; clone size: -; D gene: TRBD1; CDR3 protein: CASTGTGGMGEQYF; CDR3 DNA: TGTGCCAGCACGGGGACAGGGGGCATGGGCGAGCAGTACTTC
V gene: TRBV19; J gene: TRBJ2-1; clone size: once; D gene: -; CDR3 protein: CASSLGLHNEQFF; CDR3 DNA: TGTGCCAGTAGTTTGGGACTTCACAATGAGCAGTTCTTC
V gene: TRBV4-2; J gene: TRBJ1-2; clone size: -; D gene: -; CDR3 protein: CASSQGANYGYTF; CDR3 DNA: TGTGCCAGCAGCCAAGGAGCTAACTATGGCTACACCTTC
V gene: TRBV18; J gene: TRBJ2-7; clone size: -; D gene: -; CDR3 protein: CASSPLEEYEQYF; CDR3 DNA: TGTGCCAGCTCACCACTAGAGGAATACGAGCAGTACTTC
V gene: TRBV6-1; J gene: TRBJ2-5; clone size: -; D gene: -; CDR3 protein: CASSEIRREETQYF; CDR3 DNA: TGTGCCAGCAGTGAAATCCGGCGGGAAGAGACCCAGTACTTC
V gene: TRBV5-6; J gene: TRBJ2-7; clone size: -; D gene: -; CDR3 protein: CASSPPGAYEQYF; CDR3 DNA: TGTGCCAGCAGCCCGCCGGGGGCCTACGAGCAGTACTTC
V gene: TRBV7-3; J gene: TRBJ2-3; clone size: -; D gene: TRBD2; CDR3 protein: CASSLSAGGFTDTQYF; CDR3 DNA: TGTGCCAGCAGCTTATCAGCGGGAGGCTTCACAGATACGCAGTATTTT
V gene: TRBV27; J gene: TRBJ1-1; clone size: once; D gene: -; CDR3 protein: CAIYRGTEAFF; CDR3 DNA: TGTGCCATCTACAGAGGGACTGAAGCTTTCTTT
V gene: TRBV5-4; J gene: TRBJ2-5; clone size: -; D gene: TRBD2; CDR3 protein: CASSLGGGSVQETQYF; CDR3 DNA: TGTGCCAGCAGCTTGGGAGGCGGGAGTGTCCAAGAGACCCAGTACTTC
V gene: TRBV6-4; J gene: TRBJ1-6; clone size: few; D gene: -; CDR3 protein: CASSELDFFHF; CDR3 DNA: TGTGCCAGCAGTGAGTTGGACTTCTTCCACTTT
V gene: TRBV29-1; J gene: TRBJ2-7; clone size: -; D gene: -; CDR3 protein: CSVRGSSYEQYF; CDR3 DNA: TGCAGCGTTCGAGGGAGCTCCTACGAGCAGTACTTC
V gene: TRBV28; J gene: TRBJ2-1; clone size: -; D gene: TRBD1; CDR3 protein: CASSPITGEIGPEQFF; CDR3 DNA: TGTGCCAGCAGTCCTATTACAGGGGAGATAGGGCCTGAGCAGTTCTTC
V gene: TRBV27; J gene: TRBJ2-5; clone size: few; D gene: TRBD2; CDR3 protein: CASSKAGASIETQYF; CDR3 DNA: TGTGCCAGCTCAAAAGCGGGAGCGTCGATAGAGACCCAGTACTTC
V gene: TRBV12-5; J gene: TRBJ1-1; clone size: -; D gene: -; CDR3 protein: CASGLTRGGFNTEAFF; CDR3 DNA: TGTGCTAGTGGTTTGACCAGGGGTGGGTTCAACACTGAAGCTTTCTTT
V gene: TRBV29-1; J gene: TRBJ2-1; clone size: once; D gene: -; CDR3 protein: CSGGRGLDNEQFF; CDR3 DNA: TGCAGCGGGGGAAGGGGTTTGGACAATGAGCAGTTCTTC
V gene: TRBV28; J gene: TRBJ2-4; clone size: -; D gene: -; CDR3 protein: CASSPGEIAKNIQYF; CDR3 DNA: TGTGCCAGCAGTCCAGGGGAAATAGCCAAAAACATTCAGTACTTC
V gene: TRBV5-1; J gene: TRBJ2-1; clone size: -; D gene: -; CDR3 protein: CASSLALATYNEQFF; CDR3 DNA: TGCGCCAGCAGCTTGGCTCTAGCGACCTACAATGAGCAGTTCTTC
V gene: TRBV6-1; J gene: TRBJ2-3; clone size: -; D gene: -; CDR3 protein: CASSASGRTDTQYF; CDR3 DNA: TGTGCCAGCAGTGCCAGCGGTCGCACAGATACGCAGTATTTT
V gene: TRBV29-1; J gene: TRBJ2-2; clone size: -; D gene: -; CDR3 protein: CSARGTSNTGELFF; CDR3 DNA: TGCAGCGCCCGCGGGACCTCGAACACCGGGGAGCTGTTTTTT
V gene: TRBV18; J gene: TRBJ1-6; clone size: -; D gene: -; CDR3 protein: CASSVREDNSPLHF; CDR3 DNA: TGTGCCAGCTCAGTCCGGGAGGATAATTCACCCCTCCACTTT